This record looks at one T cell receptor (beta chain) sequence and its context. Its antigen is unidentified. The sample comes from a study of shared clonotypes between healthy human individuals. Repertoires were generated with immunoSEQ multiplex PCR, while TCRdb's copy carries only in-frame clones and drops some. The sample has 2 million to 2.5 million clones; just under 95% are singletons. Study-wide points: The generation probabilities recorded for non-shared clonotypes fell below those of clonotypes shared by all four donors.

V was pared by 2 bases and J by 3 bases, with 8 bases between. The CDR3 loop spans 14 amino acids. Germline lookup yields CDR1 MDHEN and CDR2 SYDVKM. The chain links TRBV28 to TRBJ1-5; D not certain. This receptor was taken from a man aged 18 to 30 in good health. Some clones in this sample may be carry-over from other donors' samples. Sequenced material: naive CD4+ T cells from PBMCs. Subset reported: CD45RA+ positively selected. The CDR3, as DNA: TGTGCCAGCAGTTTAGGCAGCCACAATCAGCCCCAGCATTTT. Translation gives CASSLGSHNQPQHF.